The 18 T cell receptor beta chains below come from one sample, sequenced in a study of T cells in Graves' hyperthyroidism and ophthalmopathy. RNA transcripts served as the template for amplifying TCR beta CDR3 regions. RT-PCR in the first round (using the HTBI primer set) targeted the TCR CDR3. In TCRdb, the multiplex PCR reads were re-called with MiXCR into one record per CDR3 protein. The sample carries about 110,000 distinct CDR3 sequences, 15% to 20% recorded once. Material: blood. The receptors stem from a woman in her fifties or sixties with Graves' hyperthyroidism.

This clonotype came up many times. The chain is built from TRBV20-1 and TRBJ2-3, with 9 bases that match TRBD2. Per the germline V gene, CDR1 is DFQATT and CDR2 is SNEGSKA (reference sequence). This CDR3 region has 15 residues. Trimming cost V 5 bases and J 2 bases; bases outside gene matches: 8. CDR3 DNA sequence: TGCAGTGCTTGGCTTGTAGCGGGAGACACAGATACGCAGTATTTT. It codes for CSAWLVAGDTDTQYF.

This clonotype was seen at least ten times. This chain connects TRBV7-9 to TRBJ1-3; D is uncertain. This CDR3 is built from 15 residues. The V gene lost 5 bases and the J gene lost 0 bases, with 11 bases spanning the gap. The germline V gene encodes CDR1 SEHNR and CDR2 FQNEAQ (reference sequence). The CDR3 DNA reads TGTGCCAGCAGCCCCGCGGCCGGCTCTGGAAACACCATATATTTT. Protein sequence: CASSPAAGSGNTIYF.

The CDR3 nucleotides read TGTGCCAGCAGCTTAGGGGCGGGGGGCCGGGGTAATGAAAAACTGTTTTTT. Encoded protein: CASSLGAGGRGNEKLFF. The J gene is TRBJ1-4, the V gene TRBV7-8; perhaps TRBD1 as D (6 bases). The CDR3 runs to 17 residues. Trimming cost V 1 base and J 4 bases, with 16 bases left between them. Germline V lookup: CDR1 SGHVS, CDR2 FQNEAQ.

This clonotype was counted many times. This chain uses TRBV7-3 with TRBJ1-1, with D perhaps TRBD1 (6 bases). V was shortened by 3 bases and J by 1 base, with 9 bases between the two germline ends. The CDR3 length is 14 residues. Germline V gene data show CDR1 as SGHTA and CDR2 as FQGTGA. The CDR3 region is CASSLGHQNTEAFF. The CDR3 DNA sequence: TGTGCCAGCAGCTTGGGACACCAGAACACTGAAGCTTTCTTT. Drawing the rest from reference TRBV7-3 and TRBJ1-1, the complete variable domain is GAGVSQTPSNKVTEKGKYVELRCDPISGHTALYWYRQSLGQGPEFLIYFQGTGAADDSGLPNDRFFAVRPEGSVSTLKIQRTERGDSAVYLCASSLGHQNTEAFFGQGTRLTVV.

This clonotype was found many times. The J gene is TRBJ1-6, the V gene TRBV28, with 11 bases identical to TRBD1. V was clipped by 8 bases and J by 9 bases; unmatched bases: 12. Germline assignment: CDR1 MDHEN and CDR2 SYDVKM. CDR3 length equals 16 residues. The CDR3 here is CASLTRAGTGGSPLHF. CDR3 sequence (DNA): TGTGCCAGCCTTACAAGGGCCGGGACAGGGGGTTCACCCCTCCACTTT.

A remark on this clonotype: Germline is not matched at one junction end, which may reflect a read error. The chain uses TRBV3-1 and TRBJ2-2, with 11 bases aligning to TRBD2. Germline CDR1 LGHDT, CDR2 YNNKEL (reference sequence). CDR3 length: 14 amino acids. Here the CDR3 reads CASRTSGDTGELFF. Here the CDR3 DNA reads TGTGCCAGCAGGACTAGCGGGGACACCGGGGAGCTGTTTTTC.

This clonotype was counted at least ten times. The rearrangement joins TRBV27 to TRBJ2-5; D is unclear. Germline assignment: CDR1 MNHEY and CDR2 SMNVEV (reference sequence). This CDR3 comprises 15 residues. Between the trimmed V and J ends, which lost 0 bases and 4 bases, there was a span of 12 bases. CDR3 protein: CASSLSNGPPETQYF. The CDR3 DNA follows: TGTGCCAGCAGTTTATCGAACGGTCCTCCAGAGACCCAGTACTTC.

This clonotype was recorded many times. The rearrangement joins TRBV15 to TRBJ2-7, with a tentative D call TRBD1 (5 bases). CDR3 length equals 17 residues. CDR1 LNHNV and CDR2 YYDKDF come from the germline V gene (reference sequence). The V and J ends lost 0 bases and 0 bases respectively, with 15 bases between them. The CDR3 nucleotides read TGTGCCACCAGCAGAGAGGGGCTAGGGGCGGACTCCTACGAGCAGTACTTC. It codes for CATSREGLGADSYEQYF.

This clonotype showed up many times. J is TRBJ1-2 and V is TRBV28; D not certain. V lost 7 bases and J 6 bases, leaving 12 bases between the germline ends. This CDR3 contains 12 residues. Germline CDR1 is MDHEN and CDR2 is SYDVKM. CDR3 region: CASTSVGDGYTF. The CDR3 DNA reads as TGTGCCAGCACCTCGGTGGGCGATGGCTACACCTTC.

A single count supports this clonotype. The chain has TRBV11-2 and TRBJ2-1; 10 positions match TRBD1. In germline, CDR1 is SGHAT, CDR2 FQNNGV. The CDR3 covers 15 residues. Losses at the gene ends were 4 bases for V and 8 bases for J; bases not matched to a gene: 8. Here the CDR3 DNA reads TGTGCCAGCAGCTCGGGACAGGGGCTTAATGATGAGCAGTTCTTC. It codes for CASSSGQGLNDEQFF.

The chain carries TRBV5-1 and TRBJ2-1, with 7 bases aligning to TRBD2. Trimming removed 7 bases from V and 8 bases from J; junction bases left unmatched: 6. This CDR3 spans 12 amino acids. Germline V gene sequence: CDR1 SGHRS, CDR2 YFSETQ. The CDR3 sequence is CASSTRGDEQFF. The CDR3 DNA follows: TGCGCCAGCTCTACTCGGGGGGATGAGCAGTTCTTC.

The chain combines TRBV30 with TRBJ1-5, with D possibly being TRBD1 (6 bases). The CDR3 is 15 residues long. The germline V gene encodes CDR1 GTSNPN and CDR2 SVGIG (reference sequence). Trimming removed 2 bases from V and 2 bases from J, with 13 bases in between. Here the CDR3 DNA reads TGTGCCTGGAGTCCAAAACAGGGTGGCAATCAGCCCCAGCATTTT. Amino acids: CAWSPKQGGNQPQHF.

Ten or more counts support this clonotype. The chain carries TRBV7-9 and TRBJ1-6; the D is unclear. With 5 bases removed from V and 14 bases from J, the gap between germline ends came to 22 bases. The CDR3 covers 15 residues. Germline CDR1 and CDR2: SEHNR and FQNEAQ (reference sequence). In nucleotides, the CDR3 is TGTGCCAGCAGCCCCGAAGGTGCGGTTAGTGTATCCCTCCACTTT. As protein: CASSPEGAVSVSLHF.

This chain uses TRBV11-2 with TRBJ2-3; 10 bases match TRBD2. Germline trimming cut 3 bases from V and 5 bases from J; bases unmatched to any gene: 8. CDR3 size: 16 residues. CDR1 and CDR2 (germline): SGHAT, FQNNGV. The CDR3 loop is CASSLGLAGVRDTQYF. DNA of the CDR3: TGTGCCAGCAGCTTGGGGCTAGCGGGAGTTCGAGATACGCAGTATTTT.

This clonotype was seen many times. The CDR3 loop reads CASSYTATYNEQFF. The DNA of the CDR3 is TGTGCCAGCAGTTACACAGCGACCTACAATGAGCAGTTCTTC. The gene calls are TRBV6-1 and TRBJ2-1; D not resolved. Per germline, CDR1 MNHNS and CDR2 SASEGT. This CDR3 spans 14 amino acids. V lost 5 bases and J lost 2, with 10 bases in between.

V usage is TRBV29-1 and J usage is TRBJ2-1, with 9 positions matching TRBD1. The J segment lost 7 bases and the V segment lost 6 bases, leaving 10 bases of the junction unmatched. The CDR3 is 14 residues long. CDR1 and CDR2 (germline): SQVTM, ANQGSEA. The CDR3 region is CSVKQGAWGNEQFF. CDR3 in DNA: TGCAGCGTAAAACAGGGGGCTTGGGGAAATGAGCAGTTCTTC.

This clonotype came up many times. The rearrangement uses TRBV5-1 and TRBJ2-1; D possibly corresponds to TRBD1 (5 bases). Per germline, CDR1 SGHRS and CDR2 YFSETQ. V was trimmed by 6 bases and J by 1 base, leaving 14 bases between them. The CDR3 covers 15 residues. Here the CDR3 DNA reads TGCGCCAGCACCCCCCAGGGCGGTTCCTACAATGAGCAGTTCTTC. Translation gives CASTPQGGSYNEQFF.

This clonotype was observed many times. The rearrangement uses TRBV3-1 and TRBJ1-2; 8 bases agree with TRBD1. The germline gives CDR1 LGHDT, CDR2 YNNKEL (reference sequence). The CDR3 totals 14 residues. V dropped 4 bases and J dropped 10; count of bases not matched to a gene: 11. CDR3 DNA sequence: TGTGCCAGCAGCCCCAGCTACGGACAGGGCCACTACACCTTC. Its protein product is CASSPSYGQGHYTF.